The clone carrying this TCR beta chain was recorded only once. How the authors handled the data: Counts of nucleated cells, estimated from reference gene primer amplification, were obtained. Produced via immunoSEQ multiplex PCR; TCRdb's table is partial and in-frame only. The V and J calls and clone size come from that table; D and trimming were worked out from the DNA. The sample lists 55,000 to 90,000 clones, approximately 86% occurring once. The sample originates from a study of blood T cell repertoires in COVID-19. Looked up from germline, CDR1 is MNHEY and CDR2 is SMNVEV (reference sequence). Losses at the gene ends were 5 bases for V and 7 bases for J; bases not matched to a gene: 10. The CDR3 is made up of 16 amino acids.

The chain recombines TRBV27 with TRBJ2-2; TRBD2 matches 10 bases. Sequencing was done on a sample of peripheral blood. The sequence was obtained from a man between 65 and 85 years old with active COVID-19. CDR3 sequence reads: CASSPQAGGRVGELFF. Here the CDR3 DNA reads TGTGCCAGCAGTCCCCAAGCGGGAGGGCGCGTCGGGGAGCTGTTTTTT.